What follows describes a single T cell receptor beta chain. This clone showed up just once. The antigen it recognizes is unknown. No much larger clone is present one base from it, and per-base qualities are unavailable. TCRbeta CDR3 regions were amplified from genomic DNA by means of the immunoSEQ Assay, a bias-controlled multiplex PCR. The original methods were these. Within the assay, amplification of reference gene primers was used to estimate how many nucleated cells each sample contained. Sequence reads were collapsed and filtered to measure the absolute abundance of every unique TCRbeta CDR3 rearrangement. For each sample, productive Simpson clonality was calculated as the square root of Simpson's diversity index across productive rearrangements. As stored in TCRdb, this immuneACCESS dataset retains in-frame rearrangements with V and J assigned. A fraction of the clones does not appear; measured against another copy, unresolved V genes explain less than half of the discrepancy, and the remainder lacks a known reason. That table supplies the V and J calls and clone size; D and trimming were determined from the DNA. The sample profile shows 250,000 to 400,000 clones; more than 75% of them were found once. Together, the top ten hold 2.6% of the sample.

The entry originates in a study of blood T cell repertoires in COVID-19 (dated by TCRdb to the early 2020s). Background on the whole study: Collaborator samples came from the United States, Italy and Spain and covered acute and convalescent phases of COVID-19. The repertoires were released in a freely available public database intended as a resource for research on the immune response to SARS-CoV-2. A de-identified subject ID, COVID-19 status, age in years and sex were almost always included in the sample metadata. The prospective study material was composed of cDNA or gDNA derived from T cells, B-cell-depleted T cells, or PBMCs. The samples were drawn from the first 160 participants of the ongoing ImmuneRACE study and from over 950 subjects provided by 6 global collaborators. Where available, HLA class I and class II types were obtained from metadata supplied by the sample provider rather than from assay-based typing. The dataset comprised deeply sampled blood TCRbeta repertoires from subjects exposed to, actively infected with, or recovered from COVID-19.

In the prospective study, participants were about 18 to 90 years old, resided in fewer than 25 geographic areas of the United States, and were enrolled through a virtual design. In the prospective study, participants were assigned to cohorts based on the clinical history participants reported in a screening survey and a study questionnaire. Recovered participants in ImmuneRACE Cohort 3 were defined by two consecutive negative NP/OP PCR tests, clearance by a healthcare professional, or resolution of symptoms. Mobile phlebotomists in the prospective study collected whole blood, serum and a nasopharyngeal or oropharyngeal swab from every participant. Participants in the prospective study had the option to provide additional blood draws and questionnaires over a roughly 2-month period. Blood samples from the prospective study were shipped frozen or at room temperature prior to DNA extraction. Per the germline V gene, MGHRA is the CDR1 and YSYEKL is the CDR2. V has 4 bases trimmed and J has 5 bases trimmed; junction bases matching no gene number 9. The CDR3 sequence holds 17 residues, the cysteine and phenylalanine included. Only the CDR3 DNA stays, 51 bases, in frame from base 1.

Findings and caveats that apply to the study as a whole: Clinical and demographic metadata were provided uncurated, with the amount varying by source and participant.

The TCR sequence derives from a man aged 55 to 70 who had recovered from COVID-19. This receptor chain uses TRBV4-1 and TRBJ2-1; 12 bases in the junction line up with TRBD2. Input material: PBMCs or T cells enriched from blood (not recorded which). The CDR3 region: CASSPPSGRGLHNEQFF. The sequenced DNA: TGCGCCAGCAGCCCCCCTAGCGGGAGGGGTCTCCACAATGAGCAGTTCTTC.